This TCR beta chain originates from a study of MAIT cells during Salmonella Paratyphi A infection (dated 2017 in TCRdb). The study in broad terms: Adult volunteers aged 18 to 60 swallowed one dose of 1-5x10^3 CFU of S. Paratyphi A strain NVGH308. Ciprofloxacin 500 mg twice daily for 14 days, starting at diagnosis, was given to diagnosed volunteers. The paper as a whole reports these results and caveats: Compared with healthy controls, diagnosed volunteers had more expansion or contraction among the top five MAIT clonotypes (about 0.5 versus 0.13), a finding that suggests the repertoire is reshaped by infection. A significant decrease in the space occupied by over-represented MAIT clonotypes was found from baseline to mid-infection (approximately 0.17 to 0.10), whereas no significant post-infection difference was found. MAIT TRBV usage was oligoclonal with a preference for TRBV20 and TRBV6, and infection appeared not to change this usage. Although the availability of volunteer samples limited sample sizes, the sizes were judged adequate for detecting differences between groups.

In the case of this clonotype: It lacks a known antigen. The record has no base qualities; no much larger clone is one base away.

Libraries were prepared through 5' RACE. TCRbeta was amplified in two rounds of PCR using Phusion High-Fidelity polymerase, and the primers added sample-specific barcodes. To build the TCRbeta libraries, template-switch cDNA synthesis was carried out using SMARTScribe reverse transcriptase along with a TRBC-specific primer. The barcoded samples were pooled and then prepared using the NEBNext Ultra DNA Library Prep Kit for Illumina. The libraries were sequenced on an Illumina MiSeq using the MiSeq reagent kit v2, 300 cycles. The original pipeline was this. Jemultiplexer demultiplexed the reads by barcode, and MiTCR with default parameters aligned the reads. VDJtools removed non-functional sequences, and clonotypes were defined by amino acid sequence, with clonotype frequencies based on assigned sequence reads. In the clonal space homeostasis analysis, clonotypes were grouped by frequency into over-represented (0.05-1), large, medium and small bins. TCRdb passed the public sequencing reads through fastp at Q25 and MiXCR, retaining productive beta sequences. Entries that share a CDR3 protein sequence are merged under the most common genes and DNA. The V and J calls follow TCRdb's processing rather than the paper's. For this sample the table gives fewer than 650 distinct CDR3 sequences, of which around two fifths were detected only once. The biggest ten clones account for approximately 60% of the sample.

Reading the label with the study, this specimen's time point is: after infection, following antibiotic treatment. MAIT cells were defined as Valpha7.2+ CD161+ T cells and identified and sorted by flow cytometry. Circulating MAIT cell TCRbeta repertoires were profiled longitudinally in five or six volunteers in whom enteric fever developed after controlled oral challenge with live Salmonella Paratyphi A. MAIT cell samples were contributed by each diagnosed volunteer at pre-infection, mid-infection and post-infection timepoints. A diagnosis of enteric fever required Paratyphi A bacteremia and/or a persistent fever above 38 degrees C that lasted more than 12 hours. Challenged volunteers were diagnosed with infection sometime between day 4 and day 7 after challenge. For RNA extraction, roughly 4,500 to 11,000 MAIT cells from each sample were sorted straight into RNAqueous-Micro lysis buffer. Lymphoprep gradient centrifugation was used to isolate peripheral blood mononuclear cells from both the blood samples and the leukocyte cones. Cells were sorted on either a BD FACSAria Fusion or a BD FACSAria III sorter.

V is pared back by 6 bases and J by 6 bases, with 13 bases lying between the germline termini. From a lookup of the germline V gene (reference sequence), CDR1 and CDR2 are DFQATT and SNEGSKA. Spanning cysteine to phenylalanine, the CDR3 consists of 12 amino acids. Only the CDR3 DNA stays, 36 bases, in frame from base 1. The origin of this receptor is a person aged 18-69 years who was deliberately infected with Salmonella Paratyphi A in a paratyphoid fever challenge study. The starting material was MAIT cells from blood, obtained at the last sampling point of the challenge study. The chain is assembled from TRBV20-1 and TRBJ2-3, with TRBD2 perhaps the D gene, on 5 matching bases. CDR3 sequence: CSAEGLGDTQYF. The DNA sequence is given as TGCAGTGCCGAAGGACTTGGGGATACGCAGTATTTT.